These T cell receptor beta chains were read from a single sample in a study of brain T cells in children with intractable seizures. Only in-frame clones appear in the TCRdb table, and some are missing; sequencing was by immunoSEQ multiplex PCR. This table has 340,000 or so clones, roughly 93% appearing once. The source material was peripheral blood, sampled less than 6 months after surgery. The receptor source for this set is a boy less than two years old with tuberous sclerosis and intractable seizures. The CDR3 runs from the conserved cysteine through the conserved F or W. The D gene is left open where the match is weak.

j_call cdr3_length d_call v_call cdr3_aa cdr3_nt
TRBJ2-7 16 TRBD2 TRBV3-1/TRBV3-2 CASSRTGVAGAYEQYF TGTGCCAGCAGCCGAACAGGTGTAGCGGGGGCTTACGAGCAGTACTTC
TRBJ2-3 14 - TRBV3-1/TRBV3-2 CASSQGPGTDTQYF TGTGCCAGCAGCCAAGGGCCGGGGACAGATACGCAGTATTTT
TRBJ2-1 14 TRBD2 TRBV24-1 CATERTSGGNEQFF TGTGCCACCGAGAGGACTAGCGGGGGGAATGAGCAGTTCTTC
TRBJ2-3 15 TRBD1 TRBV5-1 CASSLDRGNTDTQYF TGCGCCAGCAGCTTGGACAGGGGGAACACAGATACGCAGTATTTT
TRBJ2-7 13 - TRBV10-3 CAISDEVSYEQYF TGTGCCATCAGTGATGAGGTCTCCTACGAGCAGTACTTC
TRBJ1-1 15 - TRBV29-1 CSVASRPGIKSEAFF TGCAGCGTTGCCTCCCGGCCTGGTATTAAGTCTGAAGCTTTCTTT
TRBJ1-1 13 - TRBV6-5 CASSFDWNTEAFF TGTGCCAGCAGCTTCGACTGGAACACTGAAGCTTTCTTT
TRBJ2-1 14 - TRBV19 CASMGWGPYNEQFF TGTGCCAGTATGGGATGGGGCCCCTACAATGAGCAGTTCTTC
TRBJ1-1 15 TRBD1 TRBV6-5 CASSSLQGANTEAFF TGTGCCAGCAGTTCACTTCAGGGGGCAAACACTGAAGCTTTCTTT
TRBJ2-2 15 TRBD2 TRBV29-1 CSASLAGANTGELFF TGCAGCGCCAGCCTAGCGGGGGCGAACACCGGGGAGCTGTTTTTT
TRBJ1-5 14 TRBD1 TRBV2 CASSDGQGSQPQHF TGTGCCAGCTCTGATGGACAGGGGAGTCAGCCCCAGCATTTT
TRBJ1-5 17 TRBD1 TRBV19 CASSWTGGRNRNQPQHF TGTGCCAGTAGTTGGACAGGGGGCCGCAACCGCAATCAGCCCCAGCATTTT
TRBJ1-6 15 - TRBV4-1 CASRPIGGKGSPLHF TGCGCCAGCAGACCCATCGGAGGGAAGGGCTCACCCCTCCACTTT
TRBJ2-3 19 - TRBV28 CASSLLSPLLWTSTDTQYF TGTGCCAGCAGTTTATTAAGCCCTCTCCTGTGGACTAGCACAGATACGCAGTATTTT
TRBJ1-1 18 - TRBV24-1 CATSDLPSQRGTNTEAFF TGTGCCACCAGTGATTTGCCTTCACAGAGAGGGACGAACACTGAAGCTTTCTTT
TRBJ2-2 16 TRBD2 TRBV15 CATSRETSKNTGELFF TGTGCCACCAGCAGGGAGACTAGCAAAAACACCGGGGAGCTGTTTTTT
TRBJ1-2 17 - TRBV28 CASSLPEKRGTSVGYTF TGTGCCAGCAGTTTGCCCGAAAAAAGGGGGACCTCTGTAGGCTACACCTTC
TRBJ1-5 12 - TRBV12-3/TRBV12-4 CASALGNQPQHF TGTGCCAGCGCCTTAGGGAATCAGCCCCAGCATTTT
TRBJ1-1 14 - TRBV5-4 CASSFPGEVREAFF TGTGCCAGCAGCTTCCCAGGGGAGGTCCGTGAAGCTTTCTTT
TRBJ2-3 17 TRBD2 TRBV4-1 CASSQGSGLDSTDTQYF TGCGCCAGCAGCCAAGGATCGGGACTAGATAGCACAGATACGCAGTATTTT
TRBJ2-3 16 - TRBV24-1 CATSDWLARGTDTQYF TGTGCCACCAGTGATTGGCTAGCCCGAGGCACAGATACGCAGTATTTT
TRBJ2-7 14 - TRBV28 CASSPPPIAVEQYF TGTGCCAGCAGCCCCCCACCGATCGCCGTCGAGCAGTACTTC